The clone carrying this TCR beta chain was seen repeatedly, ten times or more. Its matching antigen is unknown. MiXCR, applied by TCRdb to the multiplex PCR reads, yields one record per CDR3 protein. The sample contains approximately 130,000 distinct CDR3 sequences, approximately 22% of which appear only once. The data were obtained in a study of breast tumors, draining lymph nodes, adjacent tissues. Breast cancer patients provided tissue from their axillary draining lymph nodes. The V and J ends lost 5 bases and 10 bases, in that order; junction bases with no gene match: 7. This CDR3 region has 15 residues. CDR1 MDHEN and CDR2 SYDVKM come from the germline V gene. Study-wide points: Tumor TCR diversity was below lymph nodes but above nontumor tissue. Tumor T cell lymph node origin was a supported hypothesis, not proven. Compared with basal-like, luminal-like tumors shared significantly more repertoire with nontumor tissue.

This clonotype originated in a female donor with breast cancer. Some clones in this sample may be carry-over from other donors' samples. The V call is TRBV28, the J call TRBJ1-6; TRBD1 matches at 11 bases. The sample comprised axillary lymph node tissue. CDR3 residues: CASSGGQGARSPLHF. Here the CDR3 DNA reads TGTGCCAGCAGTGGAGGACAGGGGGCGAGGTCACCCCTCCACTTT.